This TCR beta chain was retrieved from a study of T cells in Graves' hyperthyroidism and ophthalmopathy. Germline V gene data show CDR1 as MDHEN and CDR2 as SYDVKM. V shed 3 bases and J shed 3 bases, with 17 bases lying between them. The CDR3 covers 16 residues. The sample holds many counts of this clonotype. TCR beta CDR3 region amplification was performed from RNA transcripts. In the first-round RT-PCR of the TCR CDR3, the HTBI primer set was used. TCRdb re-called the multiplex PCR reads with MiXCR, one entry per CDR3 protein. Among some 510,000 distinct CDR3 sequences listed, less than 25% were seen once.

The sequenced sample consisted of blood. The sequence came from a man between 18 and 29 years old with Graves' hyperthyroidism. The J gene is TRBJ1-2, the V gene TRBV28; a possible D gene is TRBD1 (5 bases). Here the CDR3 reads CASSFPTGASHYGYTF. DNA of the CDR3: TGTGCCAGCAGTTTTCCTACAGGAGCCTCACACTATGGCTACACCTTC.